The clone carrying this T cell receptor (beta chain) was counted a few times. Its antigen is unidentified. It may be a read error: a sequence one base away is much more abundant. Germline loops: CDR1 DFQATT, CDR2 SNEGSKA (reference sequence). The CDR3 sequence is 15 residues long. Then a second PCR, running about 6 to 12 cycles, was carried out with a sample-barcoded 5' primer and a J-beta primer mix. Using its own MiXCR run on the 5' RACE reads, TCRdb lists one record per CDR3 protein. The sample includes hundreds of thousands of distinct CDR3 sequences, about 30% seen only once; the top ten take 15% to 19%. The sample is drawn from a study of blood T cells in healthy people across ages. Findings and caveats of the study: Per million T cells, the diversity of TCR beta decreased roughly linearly as age advanced. The study found more naive CD4+ cells and higher diversity in long-lived than aged donors.

This receptor was obtained from a woman of 80 years or more in good health. What was sequenced was blood. V is TRBV20-1 and J is TRBJ2-1, with a tentative D call TRBD2 (5 bases). The end of the DNA is better explained by TRBJ2-7, so the J call may be wrong. This CDR3 reads CSVRSGVLSYNEQYF. CDR3 coding DNA: TGCAGTGTCCGCTCCGGGGTCCTCTCCTACAATGAGCAGTACTTC.